The 24 T cell receptor beta chains reported below all come from one sample, sequenced in a study of blood T cells in healthy people across ages (dated by TCRdb to 2014 to 2015). The receptor library was made with 5' RACE. The reads were generated on an Illumina HiSeq 2500. A second PCR of roughly 6 to 11 cycles was performed with a sample-barcoded 5' primer and a J-beta primer mix. The public reads were quality trimmed at Q25 with fastp and then assembled into clones with MiXCR by TCRdb, keeping productive beta chains. Each entry merges the rows of one CDR3 protein and shows their most common DNA and genes. In all, the sample holds 780,000 or so distinct CDR3 sequences, and roughly 56% of those were seen once. Around 25% of the sample is held by the ten biggest clonotypes. Source material: blood. Source of these receptors: a middle-aged man in good health.

This clonotype was seen only a few times. The chain has TRBV4-2 and TRBJ2-1, with D possibly TRBD2 on 6 matching bases. The V and J ends lost 1 base and 1 base respectively, with 11 bases between them. The CDR3 sequence is 16 residues long. In germline, CDR1 is LGHNA, CDR2 YNFKEQ. CDR3: CASSQGWGDSYNEQFF. CDR3 in DNA: TGTGCCAGCAGCCAAGGTTGGGGGGATTCCTACAATGAGCAGTTCTTC.

There are a few counts of this clonotype. The J gene is TRBJ2-3, the V gene TRBV14, with 9 bases matching TRBD1. In germline, CDR1 is SGHDN, CDR2 FVKESK. The CDR3 is made up of 19 amino acids. Losses at the gene ends were 0 bases for V and 4 bases for J; bases not matched to a gene: 14. The CDR3 DNA sequence: TGTGCCAGCAGCCAAGATCTCCAACAGGGGGCATGGGAGTCAGATACGCAGTATTTT. Protein product: CASSQDLQQGAWESDTQYF.

This clonotype occurred a few times. V and J are TRBV5-1 and TRBJ2-6; D gene unclear. The germline V gene encodes CDR1 SGHRS and CDR2 YFSETQ. Trimming cost V 4 bases and J 0 bases, with 17 bases left between them. The CDR3 has 18 amino acids. CDR3 region: CASSNRRPQSSGANVLTF. In nucleotides, the CDR3 is TGCGCCAGCAGCAACCGACGGCCACAAAGCTCTGGGGCCAACGTCCTGACTTTC.

The CDR3 here is CSATARPTAGYEQYF. Here the CDR3 DNA reads TGCAGTGCTACAGCGCGCCCGACGGCAGGCTACGAGCAGTACTTC. J is TRBJ2-7 and V is TRBV20-1; D is ambiguous. Germline V lookup: CDR1 DFQATT, CDR2 SNEGSKA (reference sequence). V dropped 4 bases and J dropped 3 bases, with 19 bases sitting between them. This CDR3 region has 15 residues.

This clonotype was detected once. The chain has TRBV9 and TRBJ2-1; 9 positions match TRBD1. This CDR3 is built from 16 residues. Trimming cost V 2 bases and J 4 bases; bases outside gene matches: 7. From germline, CDR1 is SGDLS and CDR2 YYNGEE. CDR3 bases: TGTGCCAGCAGCGTTGAGACAGGGGGACAGTACAATGAGCAGTTCTTC. It codes for CASSVETGGQYNEQFF.

The chain carries TRBV3-1 and TRBJ2-7; D unresolved. The length of the CDR3 is 13 residues. Trimming cost V 4 bases and J 10 bases, with 17 bases left between them. The germline V gene encodes CDR1 LGHDT and CDR2 YNNKEL (reference sequence). The CDR3, as DNA: TGTGCCAGCAGCCCAGCCGGCCAGGATTTCCAGTACTTC. The encoded protein is CASSPAGQDFQYF.

The chain couples TRBV6-6 to TRBJ1-2; a possible D gene is TRBD1 (5 bases). V lost 2 bases, J lost 4 bases, and 14 bases lay in between. CDR1 and CDR2 (germline): MNHNY, SVGAGI (reference sequence). The CDR3 sequence is 15 residues long. DNA for the CDR3: TGTGCCAGCAGTTACGGTGAGGGGTTCGGCTATGGCTACACCTTC. Amino acids: CASSYGEGFGYGYTF.

The rearrangement joins TRBV28 to TRBJ2-7, with D unclear. There are 14 residues in the CDR3. V lost 6 bases and J lost 2, with 14 bases in between. Germline V gives CDR1 MDHEN, CDR2 SYDVKM. CDR3 DNA sequence: TGTGCCAGCAGCTACGCCACCCGAGCCTACGAGCAGTACTTC. Its translation: CASSYATRAYEQYF.

There are a few counts of this clonotype. The chain couples TRBV5-1 to TRBJ2-4; no clear D. TRBJ2-5 matches the DNA end more closely, so the J call is doubtful. This CDR3 has 14 amino acids. Germline V gives CDR1 SGHRS, CDR2 YFSETQ. CDR3 sequence (DNA): TGCGCCAGCAGCTTGGTGGAGAGCCAAGAGACCCAGTACTTC. Amino acids: CASSLVESQETQYF.

This clonotype showed up just a few times. This chain links TRBV7-3 with TRBJ2-5; D remains unclear. Trimming removed 4 bases from V and 2 bases from J, with 8 bases in between. The CDR3 runs to 13 residues. Germline V CDR1 and CDR2: SGHTA, FQGTGA. The CDR3 sequence is CASSYDGQETQYF. The CDR3, as DNA: TGTGCCAGCAGCTACGACGGACAAGAGACCCAGTACTTC.

This clonotype was seen a few times. This chain uses TRBV7-2 with TRBJ1-2; possible D gene TRBD1, 5 bases. Germline V gene sequence: CDR1 SGHTA, CDR2 FQGNSA. The CDR3 length is 12 residues. The V end lost 7 bases, the J end lost 5 bases, and 11 bases lay between the germline ends. The CDR3 here is CASNSDKYGYTF. Here the CDR3 DNA reads TGTGCCAGCAACTCGGACAAATATGGCTACACCTTC.

CDR3 loop: CASTTPTTGFYNEQFF. In DNA form, the CDR3 reads TGTGCCAGCACCACCCCCACGACAGGGTTCTACAATGAGCAGTTCTTC. The J gene is TRBJ2-1, the V gene TRBV28; 7 nucleotides agree with TRBD1. The V gene's germline CDR1 is MDHEN and CDR2 SYDVKM. V shed 7 bases and J 3 bases; nucleotides not matched to a gene: 12. The CDR3 has 16 residues.

This clonotype was observed once. J is TRBJ1-5 and V is TRBV5-5; 8 bases align to TRBD1. V lost 4 bases and J lost 1; bases outside the gene matches: 13. Germline assignment: CDR1 SGHKS and CDR2 YYEKEE (reference sequence). The CDR3 is made up of 18 amino acids. The CDR3 sequence: CASSQNPGQGVSNQPQHF. The CDR3 nucleotides read TGTGCCAGCAGCCAGAACCCCGGACAGGGAGTGAGCAATCAGCCCCAGCATTTT.

The J gene is TRBJ2-4, the V gene TRBV4-2; TRBD2 matches at 11 bases. J lost 1 base, V lost 4 bases, and 15 bases had no gene match. Germline V gives CDR1 LGHNA, CDR2 YNFKEQ. The CDR3 contains 20 residues. The CDR3 protein is CASSPVLFLAGGRAKNIQYF. CDR3 bases: TGTGCCAGCAGCCCAGTTCTCTTCCTAGCGGGAGGTAGGGCCAAAAACATTCAGTACTTC.

The gene calls are TRBV7-9 and TRBJ1-4; 8 bases line up with TRBD1. Germline CDR1 and CDR2: SEHNR and FQNEAQ (reference sequence). The junction had 9 bases not matched to a gene; V was cut back by 11 bases and J by 7 bases. CDR3 length: 13 amino acids. CDR3 sequence: CAGQGGYGEKLFF. The CDR3, as DNA: TGTGCCGGACAGGGAGGATATGGTGAAAAACTGTTTTTT.

The chain uses TRBV5-5 and TRBJ2-3; possibly TRBD1 for D (5 bases). The CDR3 spans 15 residues. Germline V gene data show CDR1 as SGHKS and CDR2 as YYEKEE (reference sequence). V was pared by 6 bases and J by 0 bases, with 14 bases between. DNA of the CDR3: TGTGCCAGCACCCCTGGGGCAGCTAGCACAGATACGCAGTATTTT. Protein: CASTPGAASTDTQYF.

This clonotype has a handful of counts. This chain joins TRBV7-2 and TRBJ2-1, with 8 bases that match TRBD1. This CDR3 region has 14 residues. The J segment lost 4 bases and the V segment lost 6 bases, leaving 5 bases of the junction unmatched. CDR1 is SGHTA, CDR2 FQGNSA, per germline. The CDR3 DNA follows: TGTGCCAGCAGTCCAGGGGGCACATACAATGAGCAGTTCTTC. As protein: CASSPGGTYNEQFF.

The rearrangement links TRBV5-1 to TRBJ2-7; D may be TRBD1 or TRBD2 (7 bases each). Between the trimmed V and J ends, which lost 4 bases and 5 bases, there was a span of 13 bases. The germline CDR1 and CDR2 sequences are SGHRS and YFSETQ. CDR3 length: 13 amino acids. The CDR3 coding sequence is TGCGCCAGCAGCCCGACAGGGAGGGACGAGCAGTACTTC. It translates to CASSPTGRDEQYF.

This clonotype showed up just a few times. The chain joins TRBV11-1 to TRBJ2-5; D is possibly TRBD1 or TRBD2 (5 bases each). The CDR3 length is 13 residues. Germline V gene data show CDR1 as SGHAT and CDR2 as FQDESV (reference sequence). The V end was cut by 4 bases, the J end by 3 bases, with 9 bases between. CDR3 nucleotide sequence: TGTGCCAGCAGCTGGGACCGCGAAGAGACCCAGTACTTC. Translating gives CASSWDREETQYF.

This clonotype occurred a few times. This clone may be a read error of a much larger clone one base away. V usage is TRBV3-1 and J usage is TRBJ2-7; no clear D gene. Germline values: CDR1 LGHDT, CDR2 YNNKEL (reference sequence). With 1 base removed from V and 3 bases from J, the gap between germline ends came to 13 bases. The length of the CDR3 is 15 residues. The CDR3 protein is CASSQGVGGYYEQYF. CDR3 in DNA: TGTGCCAGCAGCCAAGGCGTCGGCGGATACTACGAGCAGTACTTC.

This clonotype was picked up a small number of times. This chain links TRBV4-1 with TRBJ2-7, with 7 bases identical to TRBD2. CDR3 length: 17 residues. In germline, CDR1 is MGHRA, CDR2 YSYEKL. The V and J ends lost 1 base and 1 base, in that order; junction bases with no gene match: 10. The CDR3 here is CASSQVRGASGSYEQYF. The CDR3 nucleotides read TGCGCCAGCAGCCAAGTCCGAGGGGCTAGCGGATCCTACGAGCAGTACTTC.

This clonotype was observed a single time. V and J are TRBV29-1 and TRBJ2-5, with 7 bases fitting TRBD1. Germline V gene lookup returns CDR1 SQVTM and CDR2 ANQGSEA. The V and J ends lost 4 bases and 11 bases, in that order; junction bases with no gene match: 19. The CDR3 has 15 amino acids. In DNA, the CDR3 is TGCAGCGTTGGAGGAGGCAGGGGGAATTCCAATGAGCAGTACTTC. This encodes CSVGGGRGNSNEQYF. Full variable domain (remainder filled in from reference TRBV29-1 and TRBJ2-5): SAVISQKPSRDICQRGTSLTIQCQVDSQVTMMFWYRQQPGQSLTLIATANQGSEATYESGFVIDKFPISRPNLTFSTLTVSNMSPEDSSIYLCSVGGGRGNSNEQYFGPGTRLLVL.

The rearrangement joins TRBV29-1 to TRBJ2-3; the match to TRBD2 covers 11 bases. Germline V gene data show CDR1 as SQVTM and CDR2 as ANQGSEA. The CDR3 totals 14 residues. J lost 14 bases, V lost 5 bases, and 15 bases had no gene match. The CDR3 DNA follows: TGCAGCGTTAGCGCTAGCGGGGGGTCCCCGAGGGCGTATTTT. This gives the protein CSVSASGGSPRAYF.

This chain links TRBV28 with TRBJ1-4; TRBD1 agrees at 9 bases. With 3 bases clipped from V and 5 bases from J, the junction kept 4 bases outside the gene matches. The CDR3 consists of 15 residues. Germline V gene data show CDR1 as MDHEN and CDR2 as SYDVKM. In nucleotides, the CDR3 is TGTGCCAGCAGTTTTTACGACAGGGGGAATGAAAAACTGTTTTTT. It codes for CASSFYDRGNEKLFF.